This T cell receptor (beta chain) is from a study of shared clonotypes between healthy human individuals (dated by TCRdb to about 2020). For the wider study: Two women and a few men aged 18 to 49 years were included in the cohort. For each donor, CD4 naive and CD4 memory were each run on three plates, CD8 naive on two plates, and CD8 memory on one plate. To estimate repertoire size and how much clonotypes are shared between individuals, the study performed deep sequencing of blood TCR repertoires from a handful of healthy adults. Libraries were prepared and TCR repertoires were sequenced by different laboratories using diverse techniques, in order to increase sequencing depth and limit assay-specific biases. Each donor's leukapheresis produced roughly between about 0.9 and 9.5 billion PBMCs. Broader findings and caveats from the paper: Pairwise subsampling led to the expectation that sequencing depth would affect the degree of clonotype sharing among donors. Compared with non-shared clonotypes, the clonotypes found in all four sorted-subset donors had higher generation probabilities. Because the study included a small number of donors, the genetic and exposure-history diversity represented was limited. Even with the large sequencing depth, rarefaction of the sorted-subset datasets indicated that sequencing was incomplete. Sampling was limited to blood, and TCR repertoires in tissue likely differ from TCR repertoires in blood. Sharing across a few donors was observed for around 5% of naive CD4, 3.5% of naive CD8, about 2.3% of memory CD4, and around 0.42% of memory CD8 clonotypes. Larger estimated clonotype richness was generally found for naive subsets than for memory subsets.

Healthy HIV-negative adults with no recently reported acute infections or vaccinations were included as donors. Every donor was a Caucasian adult living in Nashville, Tennessee, USA. Magnetic negative selection was used to enrich CD4+ T cells, after which naive cells were positively selected on CD45RA and the negative fraction became the memory subset. After blood collection by leukapheresis, PBMCs were isolated using Ficoll-Histopaque density gradient centrifugation and then cryopreserved in the vapor phase of liquid nitrogen. Purity and quantity of every magnetically sorted T cell population were checked by analytical flow cytometry. Each sorted fraction had its genomic DNA isolated and then quantified by UV absorbance on a Nanodrop 2000c. TCR CDR3 regions were amplified from genomic DNA by multiplex PCR using the deep immunoSEQ assay. For each cell subset, the extracted genomic DNA was distributed evenly across all wells of several immunoSEQ 96-well plates, and each plate served as one replicate. Each replicate PCR for sorted subsets received approximately 220 ng genomic DNA, equal to about 30,000 T cell genomes. The purified libraries were quantified using a Qubit 3.0 fluorometer, sized with a Bioanalyzer 2100, and then quantified again using the KAPA Library Quantification kit. Each immunoSEQ 96-well plate was sequenced on its own single-read 150-cycle Illumina NextSeq 550 flow cell. The source study handled its data this way. Because the immunoSEQ output held only junctional sequences and lacked quality scores, the filtering could not match the filtering applied to full-length reads. To assign V/J genes and CDR3, sequences were annotated against IMGT germline references using PyIR, a Python wrapper for IgBLAST v1.9. Reads were removed for weak V/J assignments (E-value above 1e-6), missing CDR3, stop codons, out-of-frame junctions, or ambiguous translated residues. A V3J clonotype was defined by an identical inferred V gene, J gene, and CDR3 amino acid sequence. To compute the percentage overlap between repertoires, the number of shared unique clonotypes was divided by the size of the smaller repertoire. Three approaches were used to assess repertoire richness: RTK rarefaction, the Chao1 estimator, and Recon v2.1 estimates of unobserved clonotypes. OLGA was used to compute generation probabilities for all TCRbeta clonotypes that the gDNA method yielded from a few donors. The clones in this table, taken by TCRdb from immuneACCESS, are in-frame only. Not every clone is retained; where verified, under half of the shortfall comes from an unresolved V gene, and the cause of the rest is unknown. That table gives V, J and clone size, and the DNA gave D and trimming. The sample table records roughly 2 million clones; almost 96% of these occur just once. 0.13% of the sample rests with the top ten.

This clone came up once. Its antigen remains undetermined. No base qualities exist here, and no much larger clone lies one base off it. Including cysteine and phenylalanine, the CDR3 has 14 amino acids. The entry retains the CDR3 DNA only, 42 bases that are in frame from base 1. CDR1 and CDR2, per the germline V gene, are MNHNS and SASEGT. V has 7 bases trimmed and J has 4 bases trimmed; junction bases matching no gene number 8. The chain uses TRBV6-1 and TRBJ2-5; the junction holds 8 bases that match TRBD2. The TCR comes from a man between 18 and 29 years old in good health. The sequencing input was naive CD4+ T cells sorted from blood. The intended sense of this specimen's cell subset or site label: CD45RA+ positively selected. The nucleotides read TGTGCCAGCACTACCGGACTAGCACCAGAGACCCAGTACTTC. This codes for CASTTGLAPETQYF.